This T cell receptor (beta chain) stems from a study of lymphopenia after photon versus proton radiotherapy. The data were produced by immunoSEQ multiplex PCR, yet TCRdb's version contains in-frame clones alone and is incomplete. The top ten hold 10% to 14% of the sample, which has fewer than 70,000 clones, 75% to 90% seen once. This TCR was recovered from a man aged 80 or over with esophageal cancer. The sample here was peripheral blood, taken from a patient treated with proton-based radiotherapy.

CDR3 sequence (DNA): TGTGCCAGCAGTGAGGACAGGGGGTTCCTCGCCGGGGAGCTGTTTTTT. Translating it yields CASSEDRGFLAGELFF. This chain links TRBV2 with TRBJ2-2; 10 nucleotides match TRBD1. V lost 3 bases and J lost 6; bases outside the gene matches: 7. The CDR3 totals 16 residues. Germline lookup yields CDR1 SNHLY and CDR2 FYNNEI.